The 19 T cell receptor beta chains reported below all come from one sample, sequenced in a study of T cells in Graves' hyperthyroidism and ophthalmopathy. The TCR beta CDR3 regions underwent amplification using RNA transcripts as the source. Primed by the HTBI set, a first-round RT-PCR was run on the TCR CDR3. Each CDR3 protein gets one entry after TCRdb re-called the multiplex PCR reads with MiXCR. Seen here are about 280,000 distinct CDR3 sequences, around a quarter observed once, and the top ten hold around 30%. The specimen was blood. These receptors were obtained from a middle-aged man with Graves' hyperthyroidism that later progressed to Graves' ophthalmopathy.

The CDR3 DNA sequence: TGTGCCAGCAGTTCGTGGGCTAGCGGGAGGGAAAACATTCAGTACTTC. Translating gives CASSSWASGRENIQYF. V is TRBV28 and J is TRBJ2-4; 12 nucleotides align to TRBD2. Looked up from germline, CDR1 is MDHEN and CDR2 is SYDVKM. V lost 4 bases, J lost 5 bases, and 6 bases stayed unmatched. The CDR3 runs to 16 residues.

This clonotype has a count of ten or more. The rearrangement uses TRBV11-2 and TRBJ1-2; TRBD1 matches 8 bases. CDR1 SGHAT and CDR2 FQNNGV come from the germline V gene. The CDR3 runs to 13 residues. J lost 8 bases, V lost 5 bases, and 7 bases had no gene match. CDR3 sequence (DNA): TGTGCCAGCAGCGTGGACAGGGCGGAAGGCTACACCTTC. Translating gives CASSVDRAEGYTF.

This clonotype was counted at least ten times. This chain's CDR3 is CASSFGDTGELFF. CDR3 DNA sequence: TGTGCCAGCAGCTTCGGGGACACCGGGGAGCTGTTTTTT. V gene TRBV7-3 combines with J gene TRBJ2-2; weak D call: TRBD2 (5 bases). The CDR3 runs to 13 residues. Germline CDR1 is SGHTA and CDR2 is FQGTGA. V lost 3 bases and J lost 3, with 5 bases in between.

This clonotype appeared many times. The chain is built from TRBV20-1 and TRBJ2-3; 12 nucleotides line up with TRBD2. The germline V gene encodes CDR1 DFQATT and CDR2 SNEGSKA (reference sequence). After removal of 0 bases from V and 3 bases from J, the junction contained 10 bases not matched to a gene. The CDR3 extends over 18 amino acids. The chain's CDR3 is CSAREYTGTSGPTDTQYF. The CDR3 nucleotides are TGCAGTGCTAGAGAATATACCGGGACTAGCGGGCCAACAGATACGCAGTATTTT.

This clonotype occurred a few times. V gene TRBV20-1 combines with J gene TRBJ1-1; no clear D. The CDR3 length is 15 residues. The germline V and J ends were trimmed by 2 bases and 1 base, with 14 bases remaining between them. The germline CDR1 and CDR2 sequences are DFQATT and SNEGSKA (reference sequence). The CDR3 reads CSARKLPTKNTEAFF. DNA of the CDR3: TGCAGTGCTAGAAAATTACCGACAAAGAACACTGAAGCTTTCTTT.

This clonotype was detected only a few times. V is TRBV5-6 and J is TRBJ2-7; a possible D gene is TRBD2 (6 bases). Germline assignment: CDR1 SGHDT and CDR2 YYEEEE. The V end was cut by 0 bases, the J end by 2 bases, with 9 bases between. The CDR3 is 14 amino acids. The CDR3 protein is CASSLDRETYEQYF. The CDR3 nucleotides are TGTGCCAGCAGCTTGGACCGGGAGACCTACGAGCAGTACTTC.

This clonotype was recorded many times. The V call is TRBV30, the J call TRBJ2-1, with 7 nucleotides matching TRBD1. From germline, CDR1 is GTSNPN and CDR2 SVGIG (reference sequence). The CDR3 length is 16 residues. V was pared by 1 base and J by 3 bases, with 9 bases of the junction left unmatched. The CDR3 bases are TGTGCCTGGAGTGCATCCTCGACAGGGAACTACAATGAGCAGTTCTTC. This sequence encodes CAWSASSTGNYNEQFF.

V and J are TRBV12-3 or TRBV12-4 and TRBJ1-1; D is perhaps TRBD1 (6 bases). V was trimmed by 8 bases and J by 4 bases, leaving 14 bases between them. There are 13 residues in the CDR3. Here the CDR3 DNA reads TGTGCCAGCCCCTCAGGGGCGGTCACTGAAGCTTTCTTT. Protein: CASPSGAVTEAFF.

This chain uses TRBV4-1 with TRBJ2-7; TRBD2 aligns across 8 bases. The CDR3 is 14 residues long. The V segment lost 1 base and the J segment 1 base; nucleotides outside the gene matches: 0. Germline V gene lookup returns CDR1 MGHRA and CDR2 YSYEKL. CDR3 bases: TGCGCCAGCAGCCAAGTAGCGGGGTCCTACGAGCAGTACTTC. This codes for CASSQVAGSYEQYF.

This clonotype was detected ten times or more. The chain is built from TRBV5-1 and TRBJ1-1, with 7 nucleotides matching TRBD1. V shed 3 bases and J 0 bases; nucleotides not matched to a gene: 8. The CDR3 sequence is 16 residues long. CDR1 is SGHRS and CDR2 is YFSETQ in the germline V gene. CDR3 region: CASSSETGYMNTEAFF. The CDR3 DNA sequence: TGCGCCAGCAGCTCGGAGACAGGGTACATGAACACTGAAGCTTTCTTT.

Many counts were recorded for this clonotype. V and J are TRBV12-5 and TRBJ1-1; 7 bases align to TRBD1. CDR3 size: 14 residues. CDR1 LGHNT and CDR2 FRNRAP come from the germline V gene. Germline trimming cut 6 bases from V and 2 bases from J; bases unmatched to any gene: 6. In DNA form, the CDR3 reads TGTGCTAGTGGGCCAGGGGGGTCTAACACTGAAGCTTTCTTT. Protein product: CASGPGGSNTEAFF.

This clonotype was observed many times. The V and J genes are TRBV7-9 and TRBJ1-5; D remains ambiguous. The CDR3 loop spans 12 amino acids. Looked up from germline, CDR1 is SEHNR and CDR2 is FQNEAQ (reference sequence). V shed 2 bases and J shed 6 bases, with 5 bases lying between them. DNA of the CDR3: TGTGCCAGCAGCTTAAATAGTCAGCCCCAGCATTTT. Protein product: CASSLNSQPQHF.

This clonotype was recorded many times. This chain connects TRBV5-5 to TRBJ2-7, with D unclear. Germline CDR1 and CDR2: SGHKS and YYEKEE (reference sequence). The CDR3 is 15 amino acids. V was cut by 3 bases and J by 3 bases, with 16 bases left in between. The CDR3 is CASSSYTSNLYEQYF. The CDR3 nucleotides read TGTGCCAGCAGCTCCTATACCTCAAACCTCTACGAGCAGTACTTC.

This clonotype has at least ten counts. V and J are TRBV5-1 and TRBJ2-6, with D perhaps TRBD2 (5 bases). V gave up 4 bases and J gave up 0 bases, with 11 bases separating them. Germline V CDR1 and CDR2: SGHRS, YFSETQ. The CDR3 is made up of 16 amino acids. The CDR3 loop reads CASSPDSTSGANVLTF. CDR3 in DNA: TGCGCCAGCAGCCCGGACTCGACCTCTGGGGCCAACGTCCTGACTTTC.

This chain connects TRBV11-2 to TRBJ2-7; 9 positions agree with TRBD2. J lost 5 bases, V lost 3 bases, and 11 bases had no gene match. The CDR3 totals 16 residues. Per the germline V gene, CDR1 is SGHAT and CDR2 is FQNNGV. The CDR3 is CASSFPPSGTPHEQYF. The CDR3 DNA reads as TGTGCCAGCAGCTTCCCCCCTAGCGGGACTCCCCACGAGCAGTACTTC.

This clonotype showed up many times. This chain joins TRBV27 and TRBJ2-7; 10 bases fit TRBD2. There are 16 residues in the CDR3. The ends lost 5 bases at V and 2 bases at J; junction bases unmatched: 9. CDR1 is MNHEY, CDR2 SMNVEV, per germline (reference sequence). The CDR3 is CASSAMTSGSTYEQYF. Written as DNA, the CDR3 is TGTGCCAGCAGTGCGATGACTAGCGGGTCCACCTACGAGCAGTACTTC.

This clonotype was counted at least ten times. The V and J genes are TRBV28 and TRBJ1-1; D remains ambiguous. The CDR3 contains 12 residues. Germline-derived CDR1 and CDR2 are MDHEN and SYDVKM. Trimming cost V 6 bases and J 6 bases, with 11 bases left between them. The CDR3 bases are TGTGCCAGCAGGGCGGGATTCGCTGAAGCTTTCTTT. This translates into CASRAGFAEAFF.

This clonotype appeared many times. V usage is TRBV5-1 and J usage is TRBJ2-7; 7 bases agree with TRBD1. The germline CDR1 and CDR2 sequences are SGHRS and YFSETQ. This CDR3 is 18 amino acids long. Losses at the gene ends were 0 bases for V and 0 bases for J; bases not matched to a gene: 12. The CDR3 here is CASSLGDRGTSTSYEQYF. The DNA for the CDR3 is TGCGCCAGCAGCTTGGGGGACAGAGGGACGTCTACCTCCTACGAGCAGTACTTC.

This clonotype came up many times. The chain combines TRBV20-1 with TRBJ2-4, with D possibly TRBD1 on 7 matching bases. There are 19 residues in the CDR3. The V end lost 0 bases, the J end lost 2 bases, and 23 bases lay between the germline ends. In germline, CDR1 is DFQATT, CDR2 SNEGSKA (reference sequence). CDR3 DNA sequence: TGCAGTGCTAGAGATCGGATCGGAGGCAGGGGGGCCTCCAAAAACATTCAGTACTTC. As protein: CSARDRIGGRGASKNIQYF.